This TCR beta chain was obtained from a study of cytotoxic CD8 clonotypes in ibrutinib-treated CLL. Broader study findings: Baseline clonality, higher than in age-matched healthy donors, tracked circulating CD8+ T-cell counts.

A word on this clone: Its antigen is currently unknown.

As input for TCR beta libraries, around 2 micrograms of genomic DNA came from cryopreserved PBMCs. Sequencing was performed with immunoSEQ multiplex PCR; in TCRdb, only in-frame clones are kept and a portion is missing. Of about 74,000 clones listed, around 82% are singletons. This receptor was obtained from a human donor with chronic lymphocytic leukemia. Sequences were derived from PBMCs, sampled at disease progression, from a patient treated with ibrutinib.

This CDR3 reads CSVEVRAGPLEKLFF. In DNA, the CDR3 is TGCAGCGTTGAAGTTCGGGCAGGGCCTCTTGAAAAACTGTTTTTT. This chain links TRBV29-1 with TRBJ1-4; possible D gene TRBD1, 5 bases. Germline V gene sequence: CDR1 SQVTM, CDR2 ANQGSEA. The V end was cut by 1 base, the J end by 7 bases, with 16 bases between. CDR3 length: 15 residues. The full variable domain, its missing parts supplied by reference TRBV29-1 and TRBJ1-4, is SAVISQKPSRDICQRGTSLTIQCQVDSQVTMMFWYRQQPGQSLTLIATANQGSEATYESGFVIDKFPISRPNLTFSTLTVSNMSPEDSSIYLCSVEVRAGPLEKLFFGSGTQLSVL.